This T cell receptor (beta chain) was recovered during a study of shared clonotypes between healthy human individuals. CDR3 length: 16 amino acids. Germline CDR1 reads SGHRS; CDR2 reads YFSETQ. Trimming left V 0 bases short and J 4 bases short, with 16 bases between. Each donor was a Caucasian adult residing in Nashville, Tennessee. This clone was seen only a few times. The antigen is unknown. Study-wide findings and caveats: Large depth notwithstanding, sorted-subset sequencing proved incomplete by rarefaction. When compared with the clonotypes that were shared by all four sorted-subset donors, the non-shared clonotypes turned out to have lower generation probabilities.

Per the study methods: Without quality scores, immunoSEQ junctional reads could not be filtered like full-length reads. The table came from immunoSEQ multiplex PCR; TCRdb's copy has only in-frame clones and leaves some out. The D gene and trimming were derived from the DNA, and the V and J assignments and clone size from that table. This sample yields approximately 1,000,000 clones, of which 78% are seen a single time; 0.52% belongs to the top ten. The TCR originated in a man aged 18 to 29 in good health. Some clones in this sample may be carry-over from other donors' samples. This chain uses TRBV5-1 with TRBJ1-1, with D tentatively TRBD1 (5 bases). Sequencing was done on a sample of memory CD4+ T cells from PBMCs. Sample subset: CD45RA-negative fraction. CDR3 in DNA: TGCGCCAGCAGCTTGGGGATAAGACAGCAGAGCACTGAAGCTTTCTTT. Translated, it gives CASSLGIRQQSTEAFF.